Below are 24 T cell receptor beta chains sequenced from a single sample in a study of blood T cell repertoires in COVID-19. Clones were read by immunoSEQ multiplex PCR, and TCRdb kept only the in-frame ones, dropping some. The data contain some 80,000 clones, around 80% of them singletons. The sequencing input was peripheral blood. The receptors shown here come from a human donor in a cohort sampled during active COVID-19.

This clone has a handful of counts. V gene TRBV19 combines with J gene TRBJ1-6; 7 nucleotides line up with TRBD1. The CDR3 runs to 14 residues. Germline V gene data show CDR1 as LNHDA and CDR2 as SQIVND (reference sequence). Trimming removed 5 bases from V and 5 bases from J; junction bases left unmatched: 3. CDR3 coding DNA: TGTGCCAGTAGTTTCGGGACAGATAATTCACCCCTCCACTTT. Its translation is CASSFGTDNSPLHF.

This sequence joins TRBV4-1 and TRBJ2-7; TRBD1 might be the D (6 bases). Germline lookup yields CDR1 MGHRA and CDR2 YSYEKL. The CDR3 consists of 14 residues. Trimming shortened V by 1 base and J by 5 bases, and 12 bases separated the two germline ends. CDR3 nucleotide sequence: TGCGCCAGCAGCCAAGTTGGACAGACCCACGAGCAGTACTTC. Amino acid sequence: CASSQVGQTHEQYF.

CDR3 amino acids: CATRSGGSDGELFF. The CDR3, as DNA: TGTGCCACCAGGAGCGGGGGTAGTGACGGGGAGCTGTTTTTT. The rearrangement uses TRBV24-1 and TRBJ2-2; 8 positions agree with TRBD2. The germline V gene encodes CDR1 KGHDR and CDR2 SFDVKD. The CDR3 spans 14 residues. The V gene end was trimmed by 7 bases and the J gene end by 7 bases; junction bases not matched to a gene: 7.

The chain carries TRBV7-8 and TRBJ1-2, with a possible D match to TRBD1 (5 bases). There are 14 residues in the CDR3. Germline V gene sequence: CDR1 SGHVS, CDR2 FQNEAQ. Between the trimmed V and J ends, which lost 0 bases and 2 bases, there was a span of 7 bases. In DNA form, the CDR3 reads TGTGCCAGCAGCTTAGCCCGACAGAACTATGGCTACACCTTC. It yields the protein CASSLARQNYGYTF.

The chain recombines TRBV19 with TRBJ2-5; 16 nucleotides align to TRBD2. Per the germline V gene, CDR1 is LNHDA and CDR2 is SQIVND (reference sequence). This CDR3 comprises 14 residues. J gave up 14 bases and V 6 bases, and 9 bases lay outside the gene matches. CDR3 region: CASRPPGTSGGVYF. The CDR3 DNA follows: TGTGCCAGTAGGCCACCTGGGACTAGCGGGGGGGTTTACTTC.

This rearrangement joins TRBV7-9 to TRBJ1-2; 8 bases align to TRBD1. V lost 2 bases, J lost 4 bases, and 6 bases stayed unmatched. Germline values: CDR1 SEHNR, CDR2 FQNEAQ (reference sequence). There are 15 residues in the CDR3. CDR3 in DNA: TGTGCCAGCAGCTTAAATCGCGACAGGGGCTATGGCTACACCTTC. It specifies CASSLNRDRGYGYTF.

The genes are TRBV5-6 and TRBJ2-7; D perhaps matches TRBD1 (6 bases). In germline, CDR1 is SGHDT, CDR2 YYEEEE. This CDR3 is built from 14 residues. Trimming stripped 1 base from V and 3 bases from J, with 11 bases between. CDR3 loop: CASSLYTGNYEQYF. For the CDR3, the DNA is TGTGCCAGCAGCTTGTACACAGGGAACTACGAGCAGTACTTC. Full variable domain (rest looked up from reference TRBV5-6 and TRBJ2-7): DAGVTQSPTHLIKTRGQQVTLRCSPKSGHDTVSWYQQALGQGPQFIFQYYEEEERQRGNFPDRFSGHQFPNYSSELNVNALLLGDSALYLCASSLYTGNYEQYFGPGTRLTVT.

The rearrangement uses TRBV4-1 and TRBJ2-1; the D is unclear. CDR3 length equals 13 residues. V was pared by 0 bases and J by 10 bases, with 10 bases between. Germline V gives CDR1 MGHRA, CDR2 YSYEKL. The CDR3 coding sequence is TGCGCCAGCAGCCAAGAGATACGCAGGGAGCAGTTCTTC. This sequence encodes CASSQEIRREQFF.

The V gene is TRBV3-1 (or the pseudogene TRBV3-2), the J gene TRBJ1-3; no definite D call. V was trimmed by 0 bases and J by 8 bases, leaving 14 bases between them. The CDR3 totals 15 residues. Per the germline V gene, CDR1 is LGHDT and CDR2 is YNNKEL (reference sequence). The CDR3 sequence: CASSQDRRLADTIYF. The CDR3 nucleotides are TGTGCCAGCAGCCAAGATAGAAGACTCGCGGACACCATATATTTT.

Points on this clone: This sample includes further DNA sequences coding for the same CDR3. The chain carries TRBV18 and TRBJ2-6; possibly TRBD1 for D (6 bases). The CDR3 runs 15 residues. Germline V lookup: CDR1 KGHSH, CDR2 LQKENI. Between the trimmed V and J ends, which lost 3 bases and 1 base, there was a span of 7 bases. In DNA, the CDR3 is TGTGCCAGCTCACCTACAGGGTCTGGGGCCAACGTCCTGACTTTC. Its translation is CASSPTGSGANVLTF.

This clone was found a few times. The chain uses TRBV11-2 and TRBJ2-7; TRBD2 is a possible D gene (5 bases). The V and J ends lost 5 bases and 11 bases respectively, with 19 bases between them. The CDR3 has 13 amino acids. Germline V gene data show CDR1 as SGHAT and CDR2 as FQNNGV. CDR3 nucleotide sequence: TGTGCCAGCAGCGGGAGCGGCTTGGGCAAGGAGTACTTC. Its protein is CASSGSGLGKEYF.

The chain is built from TRBV6-5 and TRBJ1-5, with a weak D call TRBD1 (6 bases). Germline CDR1 is MNHEY and CDR2 is SVGAGI. Trimming pared 2 bases from V and 0 bases from J, leaving 8 bases between. This CDR3 has 15 residues. Written as DNA, the CDR3 is TGTGCCAGCAGTTACGGGACAAATAGCAATCAGCCCCAGCATTTT. Translating gives CASSYGTNSNQPQHF.

The chain has TRBV5-1 and TRBJ1-3; 7 nucleotides align to TRBD1. The V segment lost 4 bases and the J segment 0 bases; nucleotides outside the gene matches: 7. There are 16 residues in the CDR3. Germline V lookup: CDR1 SGHRS, CDR2 YFSETQ. In DNA form, the CDR3 reads TGCGCCAGCAGCAACCGACAGGGAAGCTCTGGAAACACCATATATTTT. This gives the protein CASSNRQGSSGNTIYF.

This sequence joins TRBV9 and TRBJ2-7; D is perhaps TRBD2 (5 bases). The germline CDR1 and CDR2 sequences are SGDLS and YYNGEE. With 1 base removed from V and 2 bases from J, the gap between germline ends came to 13 bases. The CDR3 has 15 residues. CDR3 in amino acids: CASSVQAAPTYEQYF. The DNA for the CDR3 is TGTGCCAGCAGCGTACAAGCGGCACCAACCTACGAGCAGTACTTC.

J is TRBJ2-7 and V is TRBV9; 10 positions match TRBD2. V lost 0 bases and J lost 2; bases outside the gene matches: 8. The CDR3 length is 17 residues. CDR1 and CDR2 from the germline V gene are SGDLS and YYNGEE. The CDR3 region is CASSVDSGSGGAYEQYF. In nucleotides, the CDR3 is TGTGCCAGCAGCGTAGACTCGGGGAGCGGGGGGGCCTACGAGCAGTACTTC.

J is TRBJ2-7 and V is TRBV11-3; D is possibly TRBD1 (6 bases). This CDR3 is built from 13 residues. CDR1 is SGHNT, CDR2 YENEEA, per germline. V shed 4 bases and J shed 3 bases, with 10 bases lying between them. The CDR3 sequence is CASSSTDSYEQYF. The CDR3 bases are TGTGCCAGCAGCTCGACGGACAGCTACGAGCAGTACTTC.

V gene TRBV7-3 combines with J gene TRBJ2-7; D remains unclear. V lost 8 bases and J 6 bases, leaving 11 bases between the germline ends. The germline V gene has CDR1 SGHTA and CDR2 FQGTGA. The CDR3 extends over 11 amino acids. The CDR3, as DNA: TGTGCCAGCGAGTCTCCCCTCGAGCAGTACTTC. Translation gives CASESPLEQYF.

The chain carries TRBV5-6 and TRBJ2-5, with D unresolved. Per the germline V gene, CDR1 is SGHDT and CDR2 is YYEEEE. CDR3 length: 13 amino acids. V was clipped by 1 base and J by 5 bases, with 9 bases between them. The CDR3 nucleotides read TGTGCCAGCAGCTTGCGTGTCAGGGAGACCCAGTACTTC. Translated: CASSLRVRETQYF. The variable domain in full, with the rest retrieved from reference TRBV5-6 and TRBJ2-5, is DAGVTQSPTHLIKTRGQQVTLRCSPKSGHDTVSWYQQALGQGPQFIFQYYEEEERQRGNFPDRFSGHQFPNYSSELNVNALLLGDSALYLCASSLRVRETQYFGPGTRLLVL.

This sequence joins TRBV10-3 and TRBJ1-2; 12 nucleotides line up with TRBD1. Germline CDR1 and CDR2: ENHRY and SYGVKD. Unmatched junction bases numbered 5, after V lost 4 bases and J lost 8 bases. The CDR3 consists of 14 residues. In DNA form, the CDR3 reads TGTGCCATCAGTGGGGACAGGGGGCTTGGGGGCTACACCTTC. It encodes CAISGDRGLGGYTF.

V and J are TRBV2 and TRBJ2-3; weak D call: TRBD1 (6 bases). The germline V gene has CDR1 SNHLY and CDR2 FYNNEI. This CDR3 contains 15 residues. V lost 4 bases, J lost 0 bases, and 11 bases lay in between. The CDR3 is CASSAGTYSTDTQYF. The CDR3 region has the DNA TGTGCCAGCAGTGCCGGGACATATAGCACAGATACGCAGTATTTT.

The rearrangement joins TRBV29-1 to TRBJ1-2; a possible D gene is TRBD1 (6 bases). Germline-derived CDR1 and CDR2 are SQVTM and ANQGSEA. V was cut by 5 bases and J by 5 bases, with 15 bases left in between. The CDR3 consists of 13 residues. CDR3 bases: TGCAGCGTTAGGCGGGGGGCTAGATATGGCTACACCTTC. The encoded protein is CSVRRGARYGYTF.

V gene TRBV19 combines with J gene TRBJ2-7, with 7 positions matching TRBD1. Trimming cost V 6 bases and J 7 bases; bases outside gene matches: 15. This CDR3 contains 15 residues. Germline V gives CDR1 LNHDA, CDR2 SQIVND (reference sequence). Here the CDR3 DNA reads TGTGCCAGTAGCCGGAAACAGGGGACAGTTATAGAGCAGTACTTC. Protein product: CASSRKQGTVIEQYF. The variable domain in full, with the rest retrieved from reference TRBV19 and TRBJ2-7, is DGGITQSPKYLFRKEGQNVTLSCEQNLNHDAMYWYRQDPGQGLRLIYYSQIVNDFQKGDIAEGYSVSREKKESFPLTVTSAQKNPTAFYLCASSRKQGTVIEQYFGPGTRLTVT.

The chain couples TRBV5-4 to TRBJ1-2, with D uncertain. This CDR3 is 13 amino acids long. Germline V gives CDR1 SGHNT, CDR2 YYREEE (reference sequence). Trimming left V 4 bases short and J 3 bases short, with 10 bases between. The CDR3 DNA reads TGTGCCAGCAGCCGCCAACGGGACTATGGCTACACCTTC. Protein product: CASSRQRDYGYTF.

This clone occurred a few times. V usage is TRBV4-1 and J usage is TRBJ2-2, with D unclear. Germline loops: CDR1 MGHRA, CDR2 YSYEKL. The CDR3 totals 13 residues. V was cut by 6 bases and J by 3 bases, with 8 bases left in between. CDR3 sequence: CASRPLDTGELFF. The DNA of the CDR3 is TGCGCCAGCAGGCCACTGGACACCGGGGAGCTGTTTTTT.